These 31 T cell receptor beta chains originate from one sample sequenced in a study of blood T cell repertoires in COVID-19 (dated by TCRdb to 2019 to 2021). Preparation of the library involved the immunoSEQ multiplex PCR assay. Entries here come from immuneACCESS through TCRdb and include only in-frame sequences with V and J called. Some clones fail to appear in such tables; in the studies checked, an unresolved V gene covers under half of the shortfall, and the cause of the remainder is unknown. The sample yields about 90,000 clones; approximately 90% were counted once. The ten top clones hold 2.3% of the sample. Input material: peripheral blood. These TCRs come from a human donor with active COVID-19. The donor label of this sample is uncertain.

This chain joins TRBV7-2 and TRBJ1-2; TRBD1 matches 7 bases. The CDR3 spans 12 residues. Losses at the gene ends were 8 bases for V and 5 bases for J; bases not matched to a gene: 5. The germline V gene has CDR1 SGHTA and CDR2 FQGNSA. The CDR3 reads CASGRTGYGYTF. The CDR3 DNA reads TGTGCCAGCGGTAGGACAGGTTATGGCTACACCTTC.

The CDR3 DNA reads TGTGCCAGCAGCTCCCGGAACCGGGGAGATCTCTACGAGCAGTACTTC. Protein: CASSSRNRGDLYEQYF. V gene TRBV7-8 combines with J gene TRBJ2-7; tentatively, D is TRBD2 (5 bases). The V end was cut by 4 bases, the J end by 3 bases, with 19 bases between. Looked up from germline, CDR1 is SGHVS and CDR2 is FQNEAQ. The CDR3 length is 16 residues.

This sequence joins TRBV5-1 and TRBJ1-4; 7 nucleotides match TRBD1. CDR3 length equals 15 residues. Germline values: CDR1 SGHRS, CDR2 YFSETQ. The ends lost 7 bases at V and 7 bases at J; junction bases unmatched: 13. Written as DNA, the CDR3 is TGCGCCAGCCCGCACCCAGGGGGAATTGCTGAAAAACTGTTTTTT. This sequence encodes CASPHPGGIAEKLFF. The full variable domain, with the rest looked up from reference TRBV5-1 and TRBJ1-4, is KAGVTQTPRYLIKTRGQQVTLSCSPISGHRSVSWYQQTPGQGLQFLFEYFSETQRNKGNFPGRFSGRQFSNSRSEMNVSTLELGDSALYLCASPHPGGIAEKLFFGSGTQLSVL.

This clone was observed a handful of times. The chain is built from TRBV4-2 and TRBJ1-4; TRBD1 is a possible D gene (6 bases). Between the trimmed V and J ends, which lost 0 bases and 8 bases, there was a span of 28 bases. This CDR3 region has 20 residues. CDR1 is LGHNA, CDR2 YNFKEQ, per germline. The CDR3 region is CASSQETTLGQTARREKLFF. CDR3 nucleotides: TGTGCCAGCAGCCAAGAAACGACCTTAGGACAGACAGCCCGTAGGGAAAAACTGTTTTTT.

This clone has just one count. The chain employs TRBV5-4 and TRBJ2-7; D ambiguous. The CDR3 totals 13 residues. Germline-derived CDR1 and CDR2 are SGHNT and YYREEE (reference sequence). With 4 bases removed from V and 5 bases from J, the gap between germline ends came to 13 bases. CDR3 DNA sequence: TGTGCCAGCAGCGAGGAACGACGGGACGAGCAGTACTTC. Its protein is CASSEERRDEQYF.

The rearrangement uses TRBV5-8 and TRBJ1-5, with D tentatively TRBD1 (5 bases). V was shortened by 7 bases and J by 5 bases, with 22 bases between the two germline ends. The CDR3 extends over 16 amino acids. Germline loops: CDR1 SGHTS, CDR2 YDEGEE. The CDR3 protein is CASPNRGGGGDQPQHF. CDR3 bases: TGTGCCAGCCCTAACCGGGGCGGAGGAGGGGATCAGCCCCAGCATTTT. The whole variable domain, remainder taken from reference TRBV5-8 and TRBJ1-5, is EAGVTQSPTHLIKTRGQQATLRCSPISGHTSVYWYQQALGLGLQFLLWYDEGEERNRGNFPPRFSGRQFPNYSSELNVNALELEDSALYLCASPNRGGGGDQPQHFGDGTRLSIL.

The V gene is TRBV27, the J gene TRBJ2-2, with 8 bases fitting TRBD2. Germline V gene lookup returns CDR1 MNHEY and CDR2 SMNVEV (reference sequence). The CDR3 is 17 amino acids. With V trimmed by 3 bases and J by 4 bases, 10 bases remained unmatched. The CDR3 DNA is TGTGCCAGCAGTTTTACCTTCGGGAGGGCAACCACCGGGGAGCTGTTTTTT. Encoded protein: CASSFTFGRATTGELFF.

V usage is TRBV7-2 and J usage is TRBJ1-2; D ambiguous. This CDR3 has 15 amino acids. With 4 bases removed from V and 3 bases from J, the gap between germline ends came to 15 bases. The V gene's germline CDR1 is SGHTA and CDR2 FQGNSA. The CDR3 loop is CASSSEVAAYYGYTF. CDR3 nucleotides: TGTGCCAGCAGCTCAGAGGTAGCAGCCTACTATGGCTACACCTTC.

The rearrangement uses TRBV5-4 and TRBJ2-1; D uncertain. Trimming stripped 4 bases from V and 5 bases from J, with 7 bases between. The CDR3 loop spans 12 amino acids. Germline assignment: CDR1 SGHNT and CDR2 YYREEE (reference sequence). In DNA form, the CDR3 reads TGTGCCAGCAGCCTAGATGACAATGAGCAGTTCTTC. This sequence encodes CASSLDDNEQFF.

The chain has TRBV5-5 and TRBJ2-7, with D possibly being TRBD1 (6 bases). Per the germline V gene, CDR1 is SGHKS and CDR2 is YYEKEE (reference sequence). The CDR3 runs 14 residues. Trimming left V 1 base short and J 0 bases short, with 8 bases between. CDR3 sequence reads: CASSLTDSSYEQYF. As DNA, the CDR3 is TGTGCCAGCAGCTTGACGGACAGCTCCTACGAGCAGTACTTC.

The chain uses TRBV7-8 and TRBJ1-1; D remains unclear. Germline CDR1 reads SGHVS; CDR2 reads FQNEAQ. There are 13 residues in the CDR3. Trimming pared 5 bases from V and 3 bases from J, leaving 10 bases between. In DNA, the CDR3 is TGTGCCAGCAGCCGGTCCGGGGACACTGAAGCTTTCTTT. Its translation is CASSRSGDTEAFF.

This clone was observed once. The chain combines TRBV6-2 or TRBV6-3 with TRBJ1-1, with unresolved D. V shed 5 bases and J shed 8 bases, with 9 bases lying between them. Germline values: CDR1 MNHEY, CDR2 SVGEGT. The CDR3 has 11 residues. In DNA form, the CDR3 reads TGTGCCAGCAGTGAGTTGTGGGAAGCTTTCTTT. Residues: CASSELWEAFF.

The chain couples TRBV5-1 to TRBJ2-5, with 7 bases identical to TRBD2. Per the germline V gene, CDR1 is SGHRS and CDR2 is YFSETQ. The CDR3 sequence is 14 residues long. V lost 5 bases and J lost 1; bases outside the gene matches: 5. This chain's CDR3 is CASRSSGAQETQYF. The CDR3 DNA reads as TGCGCCAGCAGATCAAGCGGGGCCCAAGAGACCCAGTACTTC.

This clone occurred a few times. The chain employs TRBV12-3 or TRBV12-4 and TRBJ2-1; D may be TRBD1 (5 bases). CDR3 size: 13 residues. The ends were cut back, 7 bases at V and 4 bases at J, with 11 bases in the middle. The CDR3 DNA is TGTGCCAGCAAGAGGACACTTTACAATGAGCAGTTCTTC. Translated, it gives CASKRTLYNEQFF.

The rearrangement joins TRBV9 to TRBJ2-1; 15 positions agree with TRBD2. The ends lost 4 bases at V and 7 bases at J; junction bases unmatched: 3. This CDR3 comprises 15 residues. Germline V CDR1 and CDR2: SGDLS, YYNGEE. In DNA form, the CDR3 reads TGTGCCAGCAGCACTGGGACTAGCGGGGGGAATGAGCAGTTCTTC. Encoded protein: CASSTGTSGGNEQFF.

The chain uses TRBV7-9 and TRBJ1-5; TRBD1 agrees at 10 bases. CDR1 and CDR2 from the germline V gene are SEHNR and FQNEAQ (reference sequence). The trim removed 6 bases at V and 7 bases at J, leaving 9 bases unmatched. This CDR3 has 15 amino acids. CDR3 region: CASSLTGGPLQPQHF. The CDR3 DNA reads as TGTGCCAGCAGTCTGACAGGGGGCCCTTTACAGCCCCAGCATTTT. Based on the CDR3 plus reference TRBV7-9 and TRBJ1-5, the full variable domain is DTGVSQNPRHKITKRGQNVTFRCDPISEHNRLYWYRQTLGQGPEFLTYFQNEAQLEKSRLLSDRFSAERPKGSFSTLEIQRTEQGDSAMYLCASSLTGGPLQPQHFGDGTRLSIL.

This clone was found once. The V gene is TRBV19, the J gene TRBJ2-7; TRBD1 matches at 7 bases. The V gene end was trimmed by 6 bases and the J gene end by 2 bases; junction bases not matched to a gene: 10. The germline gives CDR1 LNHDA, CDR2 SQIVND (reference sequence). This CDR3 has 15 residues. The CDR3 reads CASSGEGGETYEQYF. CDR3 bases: TGTGCCAGTAGCGGTGAAGGGGGCGAAACCTACGAGCAGTACTTC.

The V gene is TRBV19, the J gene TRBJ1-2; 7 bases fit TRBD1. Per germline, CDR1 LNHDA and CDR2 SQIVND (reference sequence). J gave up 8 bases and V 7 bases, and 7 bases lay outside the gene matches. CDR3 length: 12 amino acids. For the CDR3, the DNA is TGTGCCAGTAACTCCAGGGGGGCCGGCTACACCTTC. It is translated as CASNSRGAGYTF.

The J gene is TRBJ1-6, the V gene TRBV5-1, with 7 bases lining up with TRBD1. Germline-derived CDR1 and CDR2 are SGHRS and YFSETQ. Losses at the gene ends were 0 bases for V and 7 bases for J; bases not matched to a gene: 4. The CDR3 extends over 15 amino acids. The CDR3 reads CASSLEDRTNSPLHF. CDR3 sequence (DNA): TGCGCCAGCAGCTTGGAGGACAGGACCAATTCACCCCTCCACTTT.

This CDR3 reads CASSQDPGGTTEAFF. DNA for the CDR3: TGCGCCAGCAGCCAAGATCCCGGGGGGACCACTGAAGCTTTCTTT. The chain employs TRBV4-1 and TRBJ1-1; possibly TRBD1 for D (5 bases). The V gene's germline CDR1 is MGHRA and CDR2 YSYEKL. The CDR3 length is 15 residues. Deletions cut 0 bases from V and 4 bases from J, with 12 bases between.

CDR3: CASSWGPGQSNEKLFF. The CDR3 DNA is TGTGCCAGCAGCTGGGGACCGGGACAGAGTAATGAAAAACTGTTTTTT. The chain is built from TRBV5-6 and TRBJ1-4; 7 positions match TRBD1. Per the germline V gene, CDR1 is SGHDT and CDR2 is YYEEEE. J was trimmed by 4 bases and V by 3 bases; bases with no gene match: 9. This CDR3 has 16 residues.

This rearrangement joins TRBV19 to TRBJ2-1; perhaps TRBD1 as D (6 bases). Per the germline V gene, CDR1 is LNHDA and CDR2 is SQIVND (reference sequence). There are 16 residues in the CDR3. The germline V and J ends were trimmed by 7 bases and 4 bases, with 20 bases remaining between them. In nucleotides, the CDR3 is TGTGCCAGTAATAACCCGGGACACCAGATATACAATGAGCAGTTCTTC. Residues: CASNNPGHQIYNEQFF.

CDR3 in amino acids: CASSFEAIGNEQFF. In DNA form, the CDR3 reads TGTGCCAGCAGCTTTGAGGCCATTGGGAATGAGCAGTTCTTC. The chain links TRBV7-2 to TRBJ2-1, with D hard to call. The V end lost 3 bases, the J end lost 7 bases, and 13 bases lay between the germline ends. There are 14 residues in the CDR3. Germline-derived CDR1 and CDR2 are SGHTA and FQGNSA.

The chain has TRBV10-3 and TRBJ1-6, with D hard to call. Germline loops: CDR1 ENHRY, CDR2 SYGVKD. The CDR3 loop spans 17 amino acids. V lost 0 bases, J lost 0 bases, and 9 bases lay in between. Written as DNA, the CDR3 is TGTGCCATCAGTGAGTCACAGAAGAGCTCCTATAATTCACCCCTCCACTTT. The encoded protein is CAISESQKSSYNSPLHF.

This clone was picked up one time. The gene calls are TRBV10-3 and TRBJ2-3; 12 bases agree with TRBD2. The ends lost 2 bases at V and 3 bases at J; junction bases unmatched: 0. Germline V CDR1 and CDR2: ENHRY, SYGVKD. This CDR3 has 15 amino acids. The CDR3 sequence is CAISETSGGTDTQYF. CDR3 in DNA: TGTGCCATCAGTGAGACTAGCGGGGGGACAGATACGCAGTATTTT.

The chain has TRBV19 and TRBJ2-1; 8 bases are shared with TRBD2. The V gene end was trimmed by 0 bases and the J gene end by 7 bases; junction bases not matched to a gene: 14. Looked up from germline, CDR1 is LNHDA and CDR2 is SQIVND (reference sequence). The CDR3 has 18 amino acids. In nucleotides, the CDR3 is TGTGCCAGTAGTATAGAGGCGGGGGGACGAGAATTCTTTAATGAGCAGTTCTTC. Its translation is CASSIEAGGREFFNEQFF. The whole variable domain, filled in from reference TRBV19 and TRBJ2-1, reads DGGITQSPKYLFRKEGQNVTLSCEQNLNHDAMYWYRQDPGQGLRLIYYSQIVNDFQKGDIAEGYSVSREKKESFPLTVTSAQKNPTAFYLCASSIEAGGREFFNEQFFGPGTRLTVL.

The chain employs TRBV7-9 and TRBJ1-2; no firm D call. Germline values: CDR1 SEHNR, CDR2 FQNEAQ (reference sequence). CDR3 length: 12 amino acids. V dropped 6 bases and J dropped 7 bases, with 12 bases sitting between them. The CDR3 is CASSVGSGGYTF. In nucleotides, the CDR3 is TGTGCCAGCAGTGTAGGGAGTGGTGGCTACACCTTC. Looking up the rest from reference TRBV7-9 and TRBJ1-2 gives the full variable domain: DTGVSQNPRHKITKRGQNVTFRCDPISEHNRLYWYRQTLGQGPEFLTYFQNEAQLEKSRLLSDRFSAERPKGSFSTLEIQRTEQGDSAMYLCASSVGSGGYTFGSGTRLTVV.

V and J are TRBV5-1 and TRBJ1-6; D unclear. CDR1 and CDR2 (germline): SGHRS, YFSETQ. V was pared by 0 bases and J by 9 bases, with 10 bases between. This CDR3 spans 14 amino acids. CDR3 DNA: TGCGCCAGCAGCTTGGACGCAGTTGGTTCACCCCTCCACTTT. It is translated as CASSLDAVGSPLHF.

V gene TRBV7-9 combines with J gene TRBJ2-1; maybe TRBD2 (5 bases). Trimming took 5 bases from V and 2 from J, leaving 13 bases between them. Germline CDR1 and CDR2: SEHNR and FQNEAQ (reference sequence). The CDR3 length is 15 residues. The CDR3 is CASSPRGSTYNEQFF. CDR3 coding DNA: TGTGCCAGCAGCCCTCGTGGGAGTACCTACAATGAGCAGTTCTTC.

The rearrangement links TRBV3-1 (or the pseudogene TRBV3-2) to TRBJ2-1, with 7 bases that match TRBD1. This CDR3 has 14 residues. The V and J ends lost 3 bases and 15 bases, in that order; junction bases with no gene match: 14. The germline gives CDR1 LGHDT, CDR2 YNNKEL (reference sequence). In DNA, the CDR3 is TGTGCCAGCAGCCAGACCGACAGGGTTAAGGTGTCGTTCTTC. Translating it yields CASSQTDRVKVSFF.

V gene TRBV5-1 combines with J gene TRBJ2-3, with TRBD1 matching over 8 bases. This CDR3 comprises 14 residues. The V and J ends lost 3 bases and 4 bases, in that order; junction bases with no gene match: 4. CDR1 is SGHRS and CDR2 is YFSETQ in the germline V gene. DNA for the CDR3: TGCGCCAGCAGCTCCGGACAGGGCTCAGATACGCAGTATTTT. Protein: CASSSGQGSDTQYF.